A selection of T cell receptor beta chains follows, all from one sample in a study of blood T cell repertoires in COVID-19. TCRdb's table, derived via immunoSEQ multiplex PCR, lists solely in-frame clones and lacks some. The profile covers some 80,000 clones, with 70% to 85% appearing a single time and around 22% taken by the ten largest. The material sequenced was peripheral blood. The source is a woman aged 45-65 years with acute or convalescent COVID-19. Both conserved end residues are part of each CDR3. A D gene is named only where the DNA matches it firmly. Size values are once, few and many counts, or a class for expanded clones, and some rows have none.

clone_size,j_call,d_call,v_call,cdr3_aa,cdr3_nt
once,TRBJ2-1,.,TRBV11-3,CASSEASQGEQFF,TGTGCCAGCAGCGAAGCCTCCCAGGGAGAGCAGTTCTTC
.,TRBJ2-7,TRBD1,TRBV15,CATSRASTGETYEQYF,TGTGCCACCAGCAGAGCGTCGACAGGGGAAACCTACGAGCAGTACTTC
.,TRBJ2-5,.,TRBV15,CATSREGGLSETQYF,TGTGCCACCAGCAGAGAGGGGGGGCTCTCAGAGACCCAGTACTTC
.,TRBJ2-7,TRBD2,TRBV7-9,CASSPPGMSGRMEQYF,TGTGCCAGCAGCCCCCCCGGGATGAGCGGGAGAATGGAGCAGTACTTC
.,TRBJ1-4,.,TRBV29-1,CSVVSQGEKLFF,TGCAGCGTTGTATCCCAGGGAGAAAAACTGTTTTTT
.,TRBJ2-2,.,TRBV11-2,CASSLTWISGGTGELFF,TGTGCCAGCAGCTTGACCTGGATATCCGGGGGCACCGGGGAGCTGTTTTTT
once,TRBJ1-1,TRBD1,TRBV6-5,CASRRGQLSPEAFF,TGTGCCAGCCGACGGGGACAGTTATCCCCTGAAGCTTTCTTT
.,TRBJ2-5,TRBD2,TRBV5-1,CASTSGGAAETQYF,TGCGCCAGTACTAGCGGGGGGGCCGCGGAGACCCAGTACTTC
.,TRBJ2-2,TRBD1,TRBV7-3,CASSLGDRLPGELFF,TGTGCCAGCAGCTTAGGGGACAGGTTGCCCGGGGAGCTGTTTTTT
.,TRBJ1-4,.,TRBV28,CASSPRGRVKREKLFF,TGTGCCAGCAGTCCCCGAGGGCGGGTAAAGCGGGAAAAACTGTTTTTT
.,TRBJ2-3,.,TRBV5-1,CASSSVRQAGSTDTQYF,TGCGCCAGCAGCTCGGTCCGGCAGGCAGGGTCCACAGATACGCAGTATTTT
.,TRBJ2-3,.,TRBV11-2,CASTRRGGRESDTQYF,TGTGCCAGCACAAGACGCGGGGGCAGGGAATCAGATACGCAGTATTTT
.,TRBJ1-4,.,TRBV27,CASRAGLATNEKLFF,TGTGCCAGCAGAGCGGGCCTTGCAACTAATGAAAAACTGTTTTTT
.,TRBJ1-6,.,TRBV7-9,CASSLALTGQGSPLHF,TGTGCCAGCAGCTTAGCGTTAACAGGGCAAGGTTCACCCCTCCACTTT
.,TRBJ2-2,TRBD2,TRBV7-8,CASSPRPGGANTGELFF,TGTGCCAGCAGCCCCAGGCCGGGGGGGGCAAACACCGGGGAGCTGTTTTTT
.,TRBJ2-7,TRBD1,TRBV4-3,CASSLRTGTYEQYF,TGCGCCAGCAGCCTCCGGACAGGCACCTACGAGCAGTACTTC
.,TRBJ2-7,.,TRBV7-9,CASRKGVYEQYF,TGTGCCAGCAGGAAAGGGGTCTACGAGCAGTACTTC